Sequencing of this T cell receptor (beta chain) was carried out in a study of tumour-infiltrating T cells in Burkitt lymphoma. Assay: immunoSEQ multiplex PCR; the TCRdb copy retains only in-frame clones and omits some. Here the sample spans about 17,000 clones, around four fifths being singletons. Germline CDR1 SGHDT, CDR2 YYEEEE. Trimming stripped 1 base from V and 4 bases from J, with 14 bases between. This CDR3 is built from 15 residues. The chain combines TRBV5-6 with TRBJ1-2; no definite D call. Material for sequencing was tumor tissue. This clonotype was obtained from a human donor with diffuse large B-cell lymphoma. For the CDR3, the DNA is TGTGCCAGCAGCTTGTACGGGGAACTGGCCTATGGCTACACCTTC. Amino acid sequence: CASSLYGELAYGYTF.